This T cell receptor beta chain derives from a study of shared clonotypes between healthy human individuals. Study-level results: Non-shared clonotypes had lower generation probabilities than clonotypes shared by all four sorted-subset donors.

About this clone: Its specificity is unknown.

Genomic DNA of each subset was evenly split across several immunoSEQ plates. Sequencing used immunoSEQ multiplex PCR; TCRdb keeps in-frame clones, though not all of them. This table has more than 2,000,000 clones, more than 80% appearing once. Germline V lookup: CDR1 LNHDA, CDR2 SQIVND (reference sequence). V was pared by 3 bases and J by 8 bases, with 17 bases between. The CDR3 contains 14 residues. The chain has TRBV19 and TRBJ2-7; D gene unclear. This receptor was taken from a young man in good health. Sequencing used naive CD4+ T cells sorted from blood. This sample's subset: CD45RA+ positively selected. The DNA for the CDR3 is TGTGCCAGTAGTATTTCCGAGAAATGGATGAAGCAGTACTTC. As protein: CASSISEKWMKQYF.